A single T cell receptor beta chain is shown here with its context. This sample was taken from a study of blood T cell repertoires in COVID-19. This CDR3 is 15 amino acids long. V lost 7 bases to trimming and J lost 7 bases; unmatched junction nucleotides: 12. Germline V gives CDR1 LNHDA, CDR2 SQIVND (reference sequence). Measured with immunoSEQ multiplex PCR; TCRdb has only the in-frame clones, and not every one. Found here are hundreds of thousands of clones, approximately 88% of them singletons; the top ten hold about 0.7%. This clonotype was sampled from a human donor in a cohort sampled during active COVID-19. The specimen sequenced was peripheral blood. This chain connects TRBV19 to TRBJ2-1; 8 positions match TRBD1. CDR3 amino acids: CASTETGVGWNEQFF. DNA of the CDR3: TGTGCCAGTACCGAGACAGGGGTGGGGTGGAATGAGCAGTTCTTC. Looking up the rest from reference TRBV19 and TRBJ2-1 gives the full variable domain: DGGITQSPKYLFRKEGQNVTLSCEQNLNHDAMYWYRQDPGQGLRLIYYSQIVNDFQKGDIAEGYSVSREKKESFPLTVTSAQKNPTAFYLCASTETGVGWNEQFFGPGTRLTVL.